These 32 T cell receptor beta chains share one sample of origin, sequenced in a study of T cell clonotyping in hematopoietic cell transplantation. Sequenced by immunoSEQ multiplex PCR; TCRdb stores in-frame clones only, minus some. The sample has 11,000 or so clones; about half are singletons. The specimen sequenced was peripheral blood mononuclear cells. The receptors come from a man aged 45-65 years in good health. Some clones in this sample may be carry-over from other donors' samples.

This clone has just a few counts. The rearrangement links TRBV7-6 to TRBJ1-5; 9 bases fit TRBD1. The CDR3 is 16 amino acids. J was trimmed by 7 bases and V by 5 bases; bases with no gene match: 12. The V gene's germline CDR1 is SGHVS and CDR2 FNYEAQ. The CDR3 region has the DNA TGTGCCAGCAGCCCGCTCACAGGGGGCCTAGGACAGCCCCAGCATTTT. Amino acid sequence: CASSPLTGGLGQPQHF.

This chain connects TRBV28 to TRBJ2-7; D tentatively reads TRBD1 or TRBD2 (7 bases each). V lost 3 bases and J 0 bases, leaving 15 bases between the germline ends. This CDR3 region has 16 residues. CDR1 and CDR2 (germline): MDHEN, SYDVKM. Here the CDR3 reads CASSFGRGPSSYEQYF. In DNA, the CDR3 is TGTGCCAGCAGTTTTGGGAGGGGGCCCAGCTCCTACGAGCAGTACTTC.

The rearrangement uses TRBV5-1 and TRBJ1-5; TRBD1 matches 9 bases. Trimming at V came to 4 bases and at J to 4 bases, leaving 3 bases not matched to a gene. The CDR3 runs to 14 residues. Germline values: CDR1 SGHRS, CDR2 YFSETQ. CDR3 residues: CASSAGQGNQPQHF. CDR3 nucleotide sequence: TGCGCCAGCAGCGCGGGACAGGGTAATCAGCCCCAGCATTTT.

This chain links TRBV27 with TRBJ2-7, with 7 nucleotides matching TRBD2. In germline, CDR1 is MNHEY, CDR2 SMNVEV (reference sequence). This CDR3 is built from 12 residues. V shed 6 bases, J shed 7 bases, and the junction held 6 bases outside the gene matches. CDR3: CASSRLAGEQYF. CDR3 nucleotide sequence: TGTGCCAGCAGCAGACTAGCTGGTGAGCAGTACTTC.

The chain is built from TRBV30 and TRBJ1-5; D may be TRBD1 (5 bases). Between the trimmed V and J ends, which lost 2 bases and 4 bases, there was a span of 12 bases. This CDR3 is built from 14 residues. Germline V gives CDR1 GTSNPN, CDR2 SVGIG (reference sequence). CDR3 loop: CAWSPGWGNQPQHF. CDR3 in DNA: TGTGCCTGGAGTCCCGGGTGGGGGAATCAGCCCCAGCATTTT. Together with reference TRBV30 and TRBJ1-5, the CDR3 gives the full variable domain: SQTIHQWPATLVQPVGSPLSLECTVEGTSNPNLYWYRQAAGRGLQLLFYSVGIGQISSEVPQNLSASRPQDRQFILSSKKLLLSDSGFYLCAWSPGWGNQPQHFGDGTRLSIL.

In its sample, this clone ranks as medium-sized (0.01 to 0.1%). This chain joins TRBV9 and TRBJ1-1, with no clear D. The germline V gene encodes CDR1 SGDLS and CDR2 YYNGEE. This CDR3 is 14 amino acids long. The V end was cut by 0 bases, the J end by 1 base, with 7 bases between. The CDR3 reads CASSVVSRNTEAFF. For the CDR3, the DNA is TGTGCCAGCAGCGTAGTGTCGAGGAACACTGAAGCTTTCTTT.

The chain couples TRBV27 to TRBJ2-3, with no clear D. Trimming shortened V by 3 bases and J by 2 bases, and 6 bases separated the two germline ends. There are 13 residues in the CDR3. Germline CDR1 MNHEY, CDR2 SMNVEV (reference sequence). CDR3 amino acids: CASSFPNTDTQYF. CDR3 nucleotides: TGTGCCAGCAGTTTCCCTAACACAGATACGCAGTATTTT.

The J gene is TRBJ2-6, the V gene TRBV6-1; no firm D call. Per the germline V gene, CDR1 is MNHNS and CDR2 is SASEGT. The germline V and J ends were trimmed by 1 base and 3 bases, with 4 bases remaining between them. The CDR3 is 14 residues long. CDR3 DNA: TGTGCCAGCAGTGAAGTTGTTGGGGCCAACGTCCTGACTTTC. Translated, it gives CASSEVVGANVLTF.

The rearrangement joins TRBV6-5 to TRBJ2-5; no clear D. This CDR3 spans 13 amino acids. Germline values: CDR1 MNHEY, CDR2 SVGAGI. V shed 6 bases and J shed 2 bases, with 10 bases lying between them. CDR3 bases: TGTGCCAGCAGCCCCGACGGTCAAGAGACCCAGTACTTC. Amino acid sequence: CASSPDGQETQYF.

This chain uses TRBV11-2 with TRBJ1-2; the D is unclear. Germline V gene data show CDR1 as SGHAT and CDR2 as FQNNGV. Trimming removed 1 base from V and 7 bases from J, with 13 bases in between. CDR3 length equals 14 residues. DNA of the CDR3: TGTGCCAGCAGCTTAGCCGGCCTAGGACGTGGCTACACCTTC. Amino acids: CASSLAGLGRGYTF.

The chain carries TRBV6-5 and TRBJ2-5; TRBD2 aligns across 8 bases. Trimming removed 0 bases from V and 5 bases from J; junction bases left unmatched: 8. This CDR3 has 16 residues. The germline V gene has CDR1 MNHEY and CDR2 SVGAGI. The CDR3 bases are TGTGCCAGCAGTTACTCGATAGGGCCGGGAGGGGAGACCCAGTACTTC. Protein: CASSYSIGPGGETQYF.

In its sample, this clone was seen a few times. V is TRBV6-6 and J is TRBJ1-3; D gene uncertain. Germline V gene sequence: CDR1 MNHNY, CDR2 SVGAGI (reference sequence). This CDR3 has 13 residues. V lost 3 bases to trimming and J lost 0 bases, with 3 bases between them. CDR3 sequence reads: CASSYSSGNTIYF. The CDR3 coding sequence is TGTGCCAGCAGTTATAGCTCTGGAAACACCATATATTTT.

The table lists this clone with a few counts. The chain recombines TRBV29-1 with TRBJ1-4; 7 bases agree with TRBD1. The ends lost 7 bases at V and 8 bases at J; junction bases unmatched: 10. There are 13 residues in the CDR3. Per the germline V gene, CDR1 is SQVTM and CDR2 is ANQGSEA. As DNA, the CDR3 is TGCAGCGCCTGGACAGAGGGGGCGGAAAAACTGTTTTTT. Protein product: CSAWTEGAEKLFF.

This clone has a handful of counts. V is TRBV4-1 and J is TRBJ2-7, with D unclear. Germline V CDR1 and CDR2: MGHRA, YSYEKL. The length of the CDR3 is 14 residues. V was clipped by 1 base and J by 0 bases, with 7 bases between them. The CDR3 nucleotides read TGCGCCAGCAGCCAAGGTGTGGACTCCTACGAGCAGTACTTC. It codes for CASSQGVDSYEQYF.

The J gene is TRBJ2-1, the V gene TRBV5-1; the match to TRBD1 covers 10 bases. Germline CDR1 and CDR2: SGHRS and YFSETQ. The length of the CDR3 is 16 residues. V lost 1 base, J lost 8 bases, and 9 bases stayed unmatched. CDR3 DNA: TGCGCCAGCAGCTTGCTAGGGGACAGGGGAGGAGATGAGCAGTTCTTC. It specifies CASSLLGDRGGDEQFF.

The gene calls are TRBV25-1 and TRBJ2-7; 7 bases agree with TRBD1. The CDR3 runs 13 residues. Unmatched junction bases numbered 11, after V lost 6 bases and J lost 9 bases. The germline V gene encodes CDR1 MGHDK and CDR2 SYGVNS. The CDR3 DNA reads TGTGCCAGCAGACAGGGACAGAGAGGACGGCAGTACTTC. This encodes CASRQGQRGRQYF.

This clone was found a few times. The chain employs TRBV9 and TRBJ1-3; D is unresolved. This CDR3 region has 17 residues. Trimming removed 1 base from V and 0 bases from J, with 14 bases in between. Germline-derived CDR1 and CDR2 are SGDLS and YYNGEE. The CDR3 DNA sequence: TGTGCCAGCAGCGTAACCCCGGTAACTCTCTCTGGAAACACCATATATTTT. It yields the protein CASSVTPVTLSGNTIYF. The variable domain in full, with the rest retrieved from reference TRBV9 and TRBJ1-3, is DSGVTQTPKHLITATGQRVTLRCSPRSGDLSVYWYQQSLDQGLQFLIQYYNGEERAKGNILERFSAQQFPDLHSELNLSSLELGDSALYFCASSVTPVTLSGNTIYFGEGSWLTVV.

This chain joins TRBV4-3 and TRBJ1-4, with 7 bases fitting TRBD1. The CDR3 is made up of 17 amino acids. Germline CDR1 reads LGHNA; CDR2 reads YSLEER. The ends lost 0 bases at V and 7 bases at J; junction bases unmatched: 11. This chain's CDR3 is CASSQDREGQGGEKLFF. CDR3 DNA sequence: TGCGCCAGCAGCCAAGATCGCGAGGGGCAGGGGGGTGAAAAACTGTTTTTT.

The chain combines TRBV30 with TRBJ1-1; unclear D gene. CDR1 is GTSNPN, CDR2 SVGIG, per germline (reference sequence). The CDR3 is made up of 15 amino acids. The V gene lost 4 bases and the J gene lost 0 bases, with 15 bases spanning the gap. The CDR3 DNA is TGTGCCTGGACCCGCCCCGGACGGCTGAACACTGAAGCTTTCTTT. Translation gives CAWTRPGRLNTEAFF. Full variable domain (rest looked up from reference TRBV30 and TRBJ1-1): SQTIHQWPATLVQPVGSPLSLECTVEGTSNPNLYWYRQAAGRGLQLLFYSVGIGQISSEVPQNLSASRPQDRQFILSSKKLLLSDSGFYLCAWTRPGRLNTEAFFGQGTRLTVV.

This rearrangement joins TRBV7-2 to TRBJ2-5; 10 positions agree with TRBD2. The germline V gene encodes CDR1 SGHTA and CDR2 FQGNSA. V trimming: 5 bases; J trimming: 5 bases; junction bases outside the gene matches: 8. The CDR3 length is 15 residues. DNA of the CDR3: TGTGCCAGCAGCCCGAGCGGGGGGGAGTGGGAGACCCAGTACTTC. Residues: CASSPSGGEWETQYF.

This clone was seen a handful of times. The chain uses TRBV9 and TRBJ2-7; a weak D match, TRBD1 (5 bases). Trimming pared 1 base from V and 1 base from J, leaving 9 bases between. The length of the CDR3 is 14 residues. The germline V gene encodes CDR1 SGDLS and CDR2 YYNGEE. The CDR3 here is CASSVNPGSYEQYF. In DNA form, the CDR3 reads TGTGCCAGCAGCGTAAATCCAGGGTCCTACGAGCAGTACTTC.

The V gene is TRBV9, the J gene TRBJ1-2, with D perhaps TRBD1 (5 bases). Deletions cut 0 bases from V and 4 bases from J, with 10 bases between. The CDR3 has 14 residues. Germline CDR1 SGDLS, CDR2 YYNGEE. DNA for the CDR3: TGTGCCAGCAGCGTAGCCGCGCAGGGCTATGGCTACACCTTC. Translating it yields CASSVAAQGYGYTF.

This clone was counted only a few times. This chain uses TRBV30 with TRBJ1-2, with a possible D match to TRBD1 (6 bases). Germline V gene data show CDR1 as GTSNPN and CDR2 as SVGIG (reference sequence). The CDR3 totals 12 residues. The V gene lost 3 bases and the J gene lost 10 bases, with 15 bases spanning the gap. The CDR3 is CAWSANRESYTF. CDR3 DNA sequence: TGTGCCTGGAGCGCTAACAGGGAGTCCTACACCTTC.

The chain employs TRBV2 and TRBJ1-5; D is perhaps TRBD1 (6 bases). V was pared by 6 bases and J by 1 base, with 13 bases between. The CDR3 loop spans 15 amino acids. Germline lookup yields CDR1 SNHLY and CDR2 FYNNEI. CDR3 sequence reads: CASSPGTLSNQPQHF. The CDR3, as DNA: TGTGCCAGCAGCCCCGGGACACTAAGCAATCAGCCCCAGCATTTT.

This clone came up a few times. The rearrangement links TRBV6-5 to TRBJ1-1, with D uncertain. The CDR3 has 14 residues. V lost 0 bases and J lost 0, with 5 bases in between. Germline V gene data show CDR1 as MNHEY and CDR2 as SVGAGI. The CDR3 protein is CASSYSQVNTEAFF. The CDR3 nucleotides read TGTGCCAGCAGTTACTCGCAGGTGAACACTGAAGCTTTCTTT.

This chain connects TRBV6-5 to TRBJ1-6, with 9 bases aligning to TRBD1. The V segment lost 8 bases and the J segment 9 bases; nucleotides outside the gene matches: 5. There are 13 residues in the CDR3. Germline CDR1 is MNHEY and CDR2 is SVGAGI. As DNA, the CDR3 is TGTGCCAGCGGGGGGACAGGGCCTTCACCCCTCCACTTT. Protein product: CASGGTGPSPLHF.

V usage is TRBV7-2 and J usage is TRBJ2-7, with D maybe TRBD1 (6 bases). The CDR3 extends over 14 amino acids. Germline V CDR1 and CDR2: SGHTA, FQGNSA. V gave up 5 bases and J gave up 4 bases, with 15 bases separating them. In nucleotides, the CDR3 is TGTGCCAGCAGCCCCGATGGCAGGGGTTACGAGCAGTACTTC. Its protein is CASSPDGRGYEQYF.

Concerning this clone itself: A read error may produce the germline difference seen at one junction end. V is TRBV6-5 and J is TRBJ2-3; tentatively, D is TRBD1 (5 bases). The CDR3 loop spans 13 amino acids. The germline CDR1 and CDR2 sequences are MNHEY and SVGAGI. The CDR3 nucleotides are TGTGCCAGCAGCGACAGTACCACACATACGCAGTATTTT. Its protein is CASSDSTTHTQYF.

The gene calls are TRBV30 and TRBJ2-7; 10 positions match TRBD2. V lost 1 base to trimming and J lost 3 bases; unmatched junction nucleotides: 12. Germline V CDR1 and CDR2: GTSNPN, SVGIG (reference sequence). CDR3 length: 17 residues. CDR3 coding DNA: TGTGCCTGGAGTGGAATCCTAATAGCGGGAGGTCGCTACGAGCAGTACTTC. Its protein is CAWSGILIAGGRYEQYF.

This chain connects TRBV4-2 to TRBJ2-7; D is unclear. V was cut by 4 bases and J by 2 bases, with 12 bases left in between. CDR1 and CDR2 from the germline V gene are LGHNA and YNFKEQ. There are 14 residues in the CDR3. The CDR3: CASSPHRVTYEQYF. As DNA, the CDR3 is TGTGCCAGCAGCCCTCACCGGGTGACCTACGAGCAGTACTTC.

The V and J genes are TRBV30 and TRBJ2-7, with D uncertain. V shed 3 bases and J shed 6 bases, with 9 bases lying between them. Germline CDR1 reads GTSNPN; CDR2 reads SVGIG (reference sequence). CDR3 size: 11 residues. The CDR3 protein is CAWRDRSEQYF. DNA for the CDR3: TGTGCCTGGAGGGATCGGTCCGAGCAGTACTTC.

V gene TRBV4-3 combines with J gene TRBJ2-7; the D is unclear. CDR3 length equals 15 residues. The V gene lost 0 bases and the J gene lost 3 bases, with 12 bases spanning the gap. In germline, CDR1 is LGHNA, CDR2 YSLEER. The CDR3 loop is CASSQEMGGDYEQYF. The DNA for the CDR3 is TGCGCCAGCAGCCAAGAGATGGGCGGCGACTACGAGCAGTACTTC.